The clone carrying this T cell receptor (beta chain) was counted many times. Its target is not known. Measured with immunoSEQ multiplex PCR; TCRdb has only the in-frame clones, and not every one. The sample includes tens of thousands of clones, 85% seen only once; the top ten take less than 2.5%. Cycle 7 day 1, cycle 4 day 1, and baseline were the timepoints at which blood was sampled. This sample was taken from a study of OX40 agonist ivuxolimab in advanced cancers. Across the whole study: Antecedent anti-PD-1, anti-PD-L1 or anti-CTLA-4 therapy was permissible, with roughly 36% having received some. Whole-study results and caveats: In CD8+ T cells, expanded clones were on average more numerous than in CD4+.

This receptor was taken from an adult with an advanced solid tumor such as melanoma, head and neck, liver or kidney cancer. Material: CD4+ or CD8+ T cells sorted from blood, obtained in a trial of the OX40 agonist ivuxolimab.

The CDR3 DNA reads as TGTGCCAGCAGCTTAGATCCTGGATCCGGGTTGTTCTTC. Translation: CASSLDPGSGLFF. The chain is built from TRBV11-2 and TRBJ2-1; D ambiguous. Trimming stripped 0 bases from V and 15 bases from J, with 15 bases between. The CDR3 spans 13 residues. Per the germline V gene, CDR1 is SGHAT and CDR2 is FQNNGV.